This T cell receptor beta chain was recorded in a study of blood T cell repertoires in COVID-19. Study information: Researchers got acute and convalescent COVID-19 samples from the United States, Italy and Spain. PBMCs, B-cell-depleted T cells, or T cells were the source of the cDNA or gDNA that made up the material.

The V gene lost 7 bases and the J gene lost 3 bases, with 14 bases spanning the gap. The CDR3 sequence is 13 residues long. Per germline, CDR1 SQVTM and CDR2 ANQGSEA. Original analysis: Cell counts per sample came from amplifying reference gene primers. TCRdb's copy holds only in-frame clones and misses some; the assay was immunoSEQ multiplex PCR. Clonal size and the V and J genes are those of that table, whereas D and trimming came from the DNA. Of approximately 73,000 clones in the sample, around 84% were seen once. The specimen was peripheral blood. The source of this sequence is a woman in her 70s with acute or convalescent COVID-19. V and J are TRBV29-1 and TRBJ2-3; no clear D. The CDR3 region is CSAVHAVTDTQYF. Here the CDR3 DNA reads TGCAGCGCCGTCCACGCAGTGACAGATACGCAGTATTTT.